The 17 T cell receptor beta chains below were found in one sample sequenced in a study of T cells in Graves' hyperthyroidism and ophthalmopathy. Template material for amplifying TCR beta CDR3 regions consisted of RNA transcripts. HTBI primers were the set used in a first-round RT-PCR of the TCR CDR3. One entry per CDR3 protein results from TCRdb running MiXCR on the multiplex PCR reads. Of about 560,000 distinct CDR3 sequences detected, around 17% appear once; the ten largest clones hold around 18%. The specimen was blood. The source is a woman under 30 with Graves' hyperthyroidism.

The V gene is TRBV5-6, the J gene TRBJ1-5; no firm D call. V dropped 5 bases and J dropped 2 bases, with 11 bases sitting between them. Germline loops: CDR1 SGHDT, CDR2 YYEEEE. The CDR3 runs 14 residues. This CDR3 is CASRRGVGNQPQHF. CDR3 nucleotide sequence: TGTGCCAGCAGACGAGGCGTCGGCAATCAGCCCCAGCATTTT.

This chain links TRBV7-9 with TRBJ2-5; 7 nucleotides match TRBD1. This CDR3 has 19 residues. Germline CDR1 SEHNR, CDR2 FQNEAQ (reference sequence). V trimming: 1 base; J trimming: 1 base; junction bases outside the gene matches: 15. The CDR3 DNA reads as TGTGCCAGCAGCTTAGGCCTCTCCGGGACAGCGCAGTCCCAAGAGACCCAGTACTTC. Residues: CASSLGLSGTAQSQETQYF.

The chain is built from TRBV20-1 and TRBJ2-1; TRBD2 matches 7 bases. CDR3 size: 16 residues. Germline CDR1 and CDR2: DFQATT and SNEGSKA (reference sequence). After removal of 3 bases from V and 6 bases from J, the junction contained 14 bases not matched to a gene. In DNA form, the CDR3 reads TGCAGTGCTAGCCCCGGCTGGGCGGGAGTTTTCAATGAGCAGTTCTTC. Its protein product is CSASPGWAGVFNEQFF.

This clonotype was recorded many times. This chain uses TRBV6-1 with TRBJ1-1; TRBD1 might be the D (6 bases). The CDR3 loop spans 17 amino acids. Trimming stripped 6 bases from V and 2 bases from J, with 22 bases between. Germline-derived CDR1 and CDR2 are MNHNS and SASEGT. CDR3 bases: TGTGCCAGCAGCCCGTTGCGGGGACAAGGAAAAAACACTGAAGCTTTCTTT. Translated, it gives CASSPLRGQGKNTEAFF.

This rearrangement joins TRBV5-6 to TRBJ2-1; TRBD2 matches 9 bases. CDR3 length: 17 amino acids. Germline V gene sequence: CDR1 SGHDT, CDR2 YYEEEE. V lost 4 bases and J lost 6; bases outside the gene matches: 14. CDR3 amino acids: CASSPGLAGLTGNEQFF. The CDR3, as DNA: TGTGCCAGCAGCCCAGGGCTAGCGGGGTTAACAGGCAATGAGCAGTTCTTC. Together with reference TRBV5-6 and TRBJ2-1, the CDR3 gives the full variable domain: DAGVTQSPTHLIKTRGQQVTLRCSPKSGHDTVSWYQQALGQGPQFIFQYYEEEERQRGNFPDRFSGHQFPNYSSELNVNALLLGDSALYLCASSPGLAGLTGNEQFFGPGTRLTVL.

Ten or more counts support this clonotype. The chain employs TRBV10-2 and TRBJ1-1, with 12 bases aligning to TRBD1. This CDR3 is built from 16 residues. The germline gives CDR1 WSHSY, CDR2 SAAADI. V trimming: 5 bases; J trimming: 4 bases; junction bases outside the gene matches: 8. CDR3 sequence reads: CASSTGTGGRGTEAFF. Written as DNA, the CDR3 is TGCGCCAGCAGTACCGGGACAGGGGGCCGGGGCACTGAAGCTTTCTTT.

The table lists this clonotype with a few counts. The rearrangement uses TRBV5-1 and TRBJ2-7; 10 bases agree with TRBD1. This CDR3 is 15 amino acids long. From germline, CDR1 is SGHRS and CDR2 YFSETQ. Trimming at V came to 4 bases and at J to 0 bases, leaving 4 bases not matched to a gene. For the CDR3, the DNA is TGCGCCAGCAGCCACCGGGACAGGGGCTCCTACGAGCAGTACTTC. Its protein product is CASSHRDRGSYEQYF.

CDR3 residues: CSARPPRAGVSYEQYF. The DNA of the CDR3 is TGCAGTGCTAGACCCCCCCGGGCGGGAGTCTCCTACGAGCAGTACTTC. V gene TRBV20-1 combines with J gene TRBJ2-7; TRBD2 matches at 7 bases. V trimming: 2 bases; J trimming: 0 bases; junction bases outside the gene matches: 10. This CDR3 has 16 amino acids. Germline CDR1 reads DFQATT; CDR2 reads SNEGSKA (reference sequence).

This clonotype was recorded a few times. The chain carries TRBV3-1 and TRBJ2-5, with 7 positions matching TRBD2. Germline loops: CDR1 LGHDT, CDR2 YNNKEL (reference sequence). J lost 5 bases, V lost 3 bases, and 12 bases had no gene match. The CDR3 consists of 16 residues. CDR3 residues: CASSQYPRLASETQYF. The CDR3 DNA reads as TGTGCCAGCAGCCAGTATCCTAGACTAGCTAGTGAGACCCAGTACTTC.

Many counts were recorded for this clonotype. The V call is TRBV13, the J call TRBJ1-1; 7 bases align to TRBD1. The V gene's germline CDR1 is PRHDT and CDR2 FYEKMQ (reference sequence). Trimming removed 7 bases from V and 1 base from J; junction bases left unmatched: 6. This CDR3 has 14 amino acids. The CDR3 nucleotides are TGTGCCAGCAAATTGGGACAGACGAACACTGAAGCTTTCTTT. Translating gives CASKLGQTNTEAFF.

In this sample, this clonotype turned up many times. The V and J genes are TRBV24-1 and TRBJ1-5, with a weak D call TRBD1 (5 bases). The germline gives CDR1 KGHDR, CDR2 SFDVKD. CDR3 length: 14 amino acids. V shed 1 base and J shed 6 bases, with 9 bases lying between them. The CDR3 here is CATSDFGDGQPQHF. CDR3 coding DNA: TGTGCCACCAGTGATTTTGGGGACGGTCAGCCCCAGCATTTT.

V and J are TRBV18 and TRBJ1-4; 8 bases line up with TRBD1. V was pared by 4 bases and J by 8 bases, with 3 bases of the junction left unmatched. The CDR3 loop spans 13 amino acids. The germline V gene encodes CDR1 KGHSH and CDR2 LQKENI. This chain's CDR3 is CASSQTGVEKLFF. DNA of the CDR3: TGTGCCAGCTCACAGACAGGGGTGGAAAAACTGTTTTTT.

This clonotype was recorded at least ten times. This chain connects TRBV7-9 to TRBJ2-1; TRBD1 matches 8 bases. The V segment lost 5 bases and the J segment 1 base; nucleotides outside the gene matches: 4. The CDR3 is 15 residues long. From germline, CDR1 is SEHNR and CDR2 FQNEAQ (reference sequence). The DNA of the CDR3 is TGTGCCAGCAGCCCCCGGACAGGGTCCTACAATGAGCAGTTCTTC. Its protein product is CASSPRTGSYNEQFF.

This clonotype has more than one count but fewer than ten. The V gene is TRBV10-2, the J gene TRBJ2-7; 8 bases are a match to TRBD2. Germline V gene sequence: CDR1 WSHSY, CDR2 SAAADI. The CDR3 runs to 16 residues. V lost 4 bases to trimming and J lost 1 base; unmatched junction nucleotides: 9. The CDR3 here is CASSGGSGKGSYEQYF. The CDR3 DNA sequence: TGCGCCAGCAGTGGGGGTAGCGGGAAGGGGTCCTACGAGCAGTACTTC.

This clonotype was counted between two and nine times. A much larger clone lies a single base off, so this may be a read error. The V call is TRBV28, the J call TRBJ2-3; perhaps TRBD1 as D (6 bases). V gave up 6 bases and J gave up 4 bases, with 20 bases separating them. Germline loops: CDR1 MDHEN, CDR2 SYDVKM. The CDR3 contains 16 residues. CDR3 loop: CASSPIGQPGADTQYF. As DNA, the CDR3 is TGTGCCAGCAGCCCGATTGGACAGCCGGGCGCAGATACGCAGTATTTT.

There are many counts of this clonotype. The V and J genes are TRBV11-3 and TRBJ2-5, with 8 bases fitting TRBD1. The ends lost 5 bases at V and 4 bases at J; junction bases unmatched: 6. The CDR3 spans 14 residues. The germline V gene has CDR1 SGHNT and CDR2 YENEEA. The CDR3 is CASSTYRGRETQYF. The CDR3 DNA reads as TGTGCCAGCAGCACCTACAGGGGGAGAGAGACCCAGTACTTC. Complete variable domain (other parts from reference TRBV11-3 and TRBJ2-5): EAGVVQSPRYKIIEKKQPVAFWCNPISGHNTLYWYLQNLGQGPELLIRYENEEAVDDSQLPKDRFSAERLKGVDSTLKIQPAELGDSAVYLCASSTYRGRETQYFGPGTRLLVL.

This clonotype has a count of ten or more. Mismatch with germline at one junction end may stem from a read error. The rearrangement links TRBV20-1 to TRBJ2-2, with TRBD2 as a possible D gene (5 bases). The CDR3 extends over 11 amino acids. Germline V gene data show CDR1 as DFQATT and CDR2 as SNEGSKA (reference sequence). The CDR3 spells CSASWVGELFF. The CDR3 DNA reads TGCAGTGCTAGCTGGGTCGGGGAACTGTTTTTT.